This paragraph covers one T cell receptor beta chain sequence. The antigen is not known. The authors made the TRB cDNA libraries by 5' RACE using UMI labels. TCRdb reanalyzed the 5' RACE reads and collapses them to one entry per CDR3 protein, without DNA. Its clone listing holds nearly 90,000 distinct CDR3 sequences. The sample comes from a study of CXCR3-negative and CXCR3-positive naive CD8 T cells. The study, taken as a whole, reports: CXCR3-negative naive cells had less hydrophobic TRB CDR3s than did CXCR3-positive naive cells. CXCR3 expression partially decreased after cryopreservation; most assays used fresh PBMCs. CXCR3-negative and CXCR3-positive naive cells shared comparable TRBV-TRBJ usage, but memory cells did not.

The receptor was isolated from a human donor in good health. Some clones in this sample may be carry-over from other donors' samples. Sequenced sample: naive CXCR3+ CD8+ T cells from blood. Subset denoted: CD45RO-CCR7+CD27+CD95- naive CD8+ T cells expressing CXCR3 (TNR3+).

CDR3 protein: CSVRGTNTDGYTF. The J gene is TRBJ1-2, the V gene TRBV29-1; without DNA, the TCRdb call of TRBD1 cannot be checked. The CDR3 consists of 13 residues. Germline values: CDR1 SQVTM, CDR2 ANQGSEA.